The 2 T cell receptor beta chains listed next were all sequenced from one sample in a study of regulatory T cells in long-lasting Graves disease. Both iRepertoire HTBI primers and Arm-PCR of CDR3 regions were used to build the TCR beta libraries. One entry per CDR3 protein results from TCRdb running MiXCR on the multiplex PCR reads. The sample carries roughly 250,000 distinct CDR3 sequences, under 20% recorded once. Indicated time point: newly diagnosed GD, antithyroid drugs for less than 3 months. Preparation of the TCR library used RNA extracted from PBMCs. These data were also reused for a study on T cells in Graves' hyperthyroidism and ophthalmopathy.

Sequencing was performed on peripheral blood mononuclear cells (PBMCs), taken at new diagnosis, from a patient treated with antithyroid drugs. The receptor set was obtained from a woman aged 25 to 39 with Graves disease.

This clonotype was observed at least ten times. The CDR3 is CASRPGTGGRNEQFF. The CDR3 region has the DNA TGTGCCAGCAGACCGGGGACAGGGGGCCGGAATGAGCAGTTCTTC. V usage is TRBV6-2 or TRBV6-3 and J usage is TRBJ2-1; TRBD1 matches 12 bases. This CDR3 is 15 amino acids long. Germline CDR1 reads MNHEY; CDR2 reads SVGEGT. The ends lost 6 bases at V and 7 bases at J; junction bases unmatched: 7.

This clonotype was seen repeatedly, ten times or more. The rearrangement uses TRBV6-1 and TRBJ1-2; tentatively, D is TRBD1 (5 bases). Trimming shortened V by 3 bases and J by 4 bases, and 15 bases separated the two germline ends. CDR1 and CDR2 from the germline V gene are MNHNS and SASEGT. The CDR3 length is 15 residues. Here the CDR3 reads CASSETGQGSYGYTF. The CDR3, as DNA: TGTGCCAGCAGTGAGACGGGGCAGGGAAGCTATGGCTACACCTTC.